These 20 T cell receptor beta chains share one sample of origin, sequenced in a study of blood T cell repertoires in COVID-19. The assay was immunoSEQ multiplex PCR, and TCRdb's table has in-frame clones only and misses some. The sample yields around 300,000 clones, around nine tenths seen once. Sequencing was performed on peripheral blood. The receptors come from a woman between 40 and 50 years old who had recovered from COVID-19.

The gene calls are TRBV7-9 and TRBJ2-1; 8 bases are a match to TRBD2. Trimming at V came to 5 bases and at J to 7 bases, leaving 13 bases not matched to a gene. Germline V lookup: CDR1 SEHNR, CDR2 FQNEAQ (reference sequence). The CDR3 spans 16 residues. CDR3 loop: CASSAAGLGMGNEQFF. DNA of the CDR3: TGTGCCAGCAGCGCAGCGGGACTAGGGATGGGTAATGAGCAGTTCTTC.

V and J are TRBV5-1 and TRBJ2-5; 7 bases are a match to TRBD1. After removal of 7 bases from V and 3 bases from J, the junction contained 9 bases not matched to a gene. The CDR3 has 14 amino acids. Germline V gene lookup returns CDR1 SGHRS and CDR2 YFSETQ. CDR3 loop: CASGPTGLEETQYF. The CDR3 nucleotides are TGCGCCAGCGGCCCGACAGGGCTGGAAGAGACCCAGTACTTC.

V and J are TRBV6-5 and TRBJ2-1, with 8 bases that match TRBD2. The CDR3 has 16 amino acids. Unmatched junction bases numbered 10, after V lost 0 bases and J lost 9 bases. Germline assignment: CDR1 MNHEY and CDR2 SVGAGI. The CDR3 region is CASSYSRPPRGGEQFF. The CDR3 nucleotides are TGTGCCAGCAGTTACTCACGGCCCCCCCGGGGGGGTGAGCAGTTCTTC.

With respect to this clone: Other DNA sequences of this sample code for an identical CDR3. The V gene is TRBV27, the J gene TRBJ2-1; 10 bases map to TRBD2. The V and J ends lost 5 bases and 4 bases, in that order; junction bases with no gene match: 5. The CDR3 sequence is 15 residues long. Germline CDR1 and CDR2: MNHEY and SMNVEV (reference sequence). The DNA of the CDR3 is TGTGCCAGCAGTCCAGGACTAGCGGATTACAATGAGCAGTTCTTC. Its protein is CASSPGLADYNEQFF.

The J gene is TRBJ1-6, the V gene TRBV3-1 (or the pseudogene TRBV3-2); tentatively, D is TRBD1 (6 bases). This CDR3 spans 15 amino acids. Germline V gene data show CDR1 as LGHDT and CDR2 as YNNKEL (reference sequence). Trimming shortened V by 4 bases and J by 6 bases, and 13 bases separated the two germline ends. This chain's CDR3 is CASSRTQGPNSPLHF. The CDR3 nucleotides read TGTGCCAGCAGCCGGACACAGGGCCCTAATTCACCCCTCCACTTT.

This rearrangement joins TRBV6-6 to TRBJ2-1; 8 bases match TRBD2. This CDR3 spans 16 amino acids. The V gene's germline CDR1 is MNHNY and CDR2 SVGAGI (reference sequence). Trimming cost V 0 bases and J 8 bases; bases outside gene matches: 9. The CDR3 DNA is TGTGCCAGCAGTTACTCGTCCAGCGGGAGTCGCTATGAGCAGTTCTTC. This translates into CASSYSSSGSRYEQFF.

The V call is TRBV6-5, the J call TRBJ1-6, with TRBD1 identical over 9 bases. Germline-derived CDR1 and CDR2 are MNHEY and SVGAGI. Losses at the gene ends were 7 bases for V and 5 bases for J; bases not matched to a gene: 6. The CDR3 totals 15 residues. CDR3 in amino acids: CASNPGQGDNSPLHF. The CDR3 DNA reads TGTGCCAGCAATCCGGGACAGGGCGATAATTCACCCCTCCACTTT.

The J gene is TRBJ2-1, the V gene TRBV6-5; maybe TRBD2 (7 bases). The CDR3 is 13 amino acids. The ends were cut back, 7 bases at V and 7 bases at J, with 14 bases in the middle. Germline V gene data show CDR1 as MNHEY and CDR2 as SVGAGI. CDR3 sequence reads: CASTGLGGNEQFF. The CDR3 DNA is TGTGCCAGCACCGGACTAGGGGGGAATGAGCAGTTCTTC.

V gene TRBV11-2 combines with J gene TRBJ2-1; 10 bases are a match to TRBD2. Germline assignment: CDR1 SGHAT and CDR2 FQNNGV. The CDR3 is 16 residues long. Trimming removed 5 bases from V and 0 bases from J; junction bases left unmatched: 4. In nucleotides, the CDR3 is TGTGCCAGCAGCCCAGTAGCGGGAGGCTCCTACAATGAGCAGTTCTTC. Its protein is CASSPVAGGSYNEQFF.

This chain uses TRBV18 with TRBJ2-2; a possible D gene is TRBD2 (5 bases). CDR1 and CDR2 from the germline V gene are KGHSH and LQKENI. This CDR3 is built from 17 residues. V dropped 3 bases and J dropped 5 bases, with 19 bases sitting between them. CDR3 bases: TGTGCCAGCTCACCTGGGAGTGAGGGAAGTTTTACCGGGGAGCTGTTTTTT. It codes for CASSPGSEGSFTGELFF.

This clone was seen only a few times. V gene TRBV5-4 combines with J gene TRBJ2-5; 10 nucleotides match TRBD1. Germline CDR1 is SGHNT and CDR2 is YYREEE (reference sequence). Trimming removed 2 bases from V and 7 bases from J; junction bases left unmatched: 2. This CDR3 contains 13 residues. For the CDR3, the DNA is TGTGCCAGCAGCTTTGGACAGGGGGGGACCCAGTACTTC. This encodes CASSFGQGGTQYF.

The rearrangement joins TRBV3-1 (or the pseudogene TRBV3-2) to TRBJ2-6; 7 nucleotides match TRBD2. The CDR3 has 17 residues. J lost 0 bases, V lost 1 base, and 3 bases had no gene match. CDR1 LGHDT and CDR2 YNNKEL come from the germline V gene (reference sequence). Here the CDR3 reads CASSQVGGSSGANVLTF. The CDR3 coding sequence is TGTGCCAGCAGCCAAGTAGGCGGGAGCTCTGGGGCCAACGTCCTGACTTTC.

J is TRBJ2-7 and V is TRBV10-3; TRBD2 is a possible D gene (6 bases). The V end lost 8 bases, the J end lost 7 bases, and 18 bases lay between the germline ends. Looked up from germline, CDR1 is ENHRY and CDR2 is SYGVKD. CDR3 length equals 13 residues. In DNA form, the CDR3 reads TGTGCCATCGGGGGGACGGTGAAGACTGAGCAGTACTTC. Its protein product is CAIGGTVKTEQYF.

The chain carries TRBV9 and TRBJ2-7, with 7 positions matching TRBD2. The V and J ends lost 0 bases and 2 bases, in that order; junction bases with no gene match: 5. The CDR3 runs to 15 residues. CDR1 is SGDLS, CDR2 YYNGEE, per germline. DNA of the CDR3: TGTGCCAGCAGCGTAGGGTTGACTAGCACCTACGAGCAGTACTTC. Protein product: CASSVGLTSTYEQYF.

The chain joins TRBV10-2 to TRBJ2-1; 13 bases agree with TRBD2. The germline gives CDR1 WSHSY, CDR2 SAAADI. This CDR3 contains 14 residues. Germline trimming cut 8 bases from V and 8 bases from J; bases unmatched to any gene: 6. This chain's CDR3 is CASGGTSGNDEQFF. CDR3 nucleotides: TGCGCCAGCGGGGGGACTAGCGGGAACGATGAGCAGTTCTTC.

This clone has just a few counts. DNA for the CDR3: TGTGCCTGGAGTGGAGACAACTACGAGCAGTACTTC. Translating it yields CAWSGDNYEQYF. The rearrangement uses TRBV30 and TRBJ2-7, with unresolved D. This CDR3 contains 12 residues. CDR1 is GTSNPN and CDR2 is SVGIG in the germline V gene (reference sequence). V was pared by 1 base and J by 3 bases, with 7 bases between.

V usage is TRBV5-1 and J usage is TRBJ2-5, with 9 bases matching TRBD1. The CDR3 spans 15 residues. Trimming removed 2 bases from V and 5 bases from J; junction bases left unmatched: 7. CDR1 SGHRS and CDR2 YFSETQ come from the germline V gene. The DNA of the CDR3 is TGCGCCAGCAGCTTAGCGGGACAGGGTGTCGAGACCCAGTACTTC. Translation gives CASSLAGQGVETQYF.

The chain recombines TRBV9 with TRBJ2-3; TRBD2 matches at 7 bases. V trimming: 3 bases; J trimming: 1 base; junction bases outside the gene matches: 8. The CDR3 sequence is 16 residues long. Germline CDR1 reads SGDLS; CDR2 reads YYNGEE. CDR3 nucleotide sequence: TGTGCCAGCAGCGCCAGACTAGCCGGGGGCACAGATACGCAGTATTTT. Its translation: CASSARLAGGTDTQYF. Variable domain in full (rest from reference TRBV9 and TRBJ2-3): DSGVTQTPKHLITATGQRVTLRCSPRSGDLSVYWYQQSLDQGLQFLIQYYNGEERAKGNILERFSAQQFPDLHSELNLSSLELGDSALYFCASSARLAGGTDTQYFGPGTRLTVL.

The chain has TRBV18 and TRBJ2-7, with 7 bases that match TRBD1. Germline-derived CDR1 and CDR2 are KGHSH and LQKENI. The CDR3 is 13 residues long. Germline trimming cut 3 bases from V and 3 bases from J; bases unmatched to any gene: 2. The CDR3 region has the DNA TGTGCCAGCTCACCGGGACAGAGCTACGAGCAGTACTTC. Translated: CASSPGQSYEQYF.

The rearrangement joins TRBV12-5 to TRBJ1-2; TRBD1 is a possible D gene (5 bases). With 6 bases removed from V and 3 bases from J, the gap between germline ends came to 14 bases. This CDR3 contains 14 residues. Germline lookup yields CDR1 LGHNT and CDR2 FRNRAP. CDR3 protein: CASGQGGGYYGYTF. CDR3 DNA sequence: TGTGCTAGTGGACAAGGTGGGGGGTACTATGGCTACACCTTC.